The clone carrying this T cell receptor beta chain was seen a handful of times. These data are taken from a study of regulatory T cells in long-lasting Graves disease. Study details: Those with persistent Graves' disease had received antithyroid drugs for over 5 years with positive TSH receptor antibodies.

Time point here: persistent/refractory GD, antithyroid drugs over 5 years with positive TRAb. Extracted PBMC RNA gave rise to the TCR library. American Thyroid Association guidelines defined how Graves' disease was diagnosed. EDTA tubes received approximately 8.4 milliliters of collected peripheral blood. The ends lost 0 bases at V and 5 bases at J; junction bases unmatched: 4. CDR1 and CDR2 (germline): SGHVS, FNYEAQ. The CDR3 is made up of 16 amino acids. Construction of the TCR beta libraries employed iRepertoire HTBI primers in conjunction with Arm-PCR of CDR3 regions. Per the study methods: Spanning all samples, the identified segments comprised approximately 57 TRBV and fewer than 15 TRBJ. TCRdb re-called the multiplex PCR reads through MiXCR, storing one row per CDR3 protein. TCRdb, not the authors, supplied the V and J calls. There are some 440,000 distinct CDR3 sequences in the sample; less than 25% occur only once, and over 7.5% lies in the top ten.

The rearrangement joins TRBV7-6 to TRBJ1-6; 7 nucleotides align to TRBD1. The sample here was peripheral blood mononuclear cells (PBMCs), taken when the disease was refractory, from a patient treated with antithyroid drugs. The sequence derives from a female donor with Graves disease. Here the CDR3 reads CASSLAPQGNNSPLHF. The CDR3 nucleotides are TGTGCCAGCAGCTTAGCCCCACAGGGGAATAATTCACCCCTCCACTTT.